This T cell receptor beta chain was identified in a study of blood T cell repertoires in COVID-19. Study context: PBMCs, B-cell-depleted T cells, or T cells were the source of the cDNA or gDNA that made up the material.

In the original processing: Scientists estimated how many nucleated cells there were by amplifying reference gene primers. Measured with immunoSEQ multiplex PCR; TCRdb has only the in-frame clones, and not every one. That table supplies the V and J calls and clone size; D and trimming were determined from the DNA. The sample lists a few hundred thousand clones, 80% occurring once. Self-reported history from a screening survey and questionnaire set each donor's cohort. Trimming took off 4 bases at V and 1 base at J, with 7 bases between the two ends. CDR3 length equals 13 residues. Germline V gene lookup returns CDR1 SGHTA and CDR2 FQGTGA.

The source is a woman between 35 and 50 years old with acute COVID-19. Sequencing was performed on PBMCs or T cells enriched from blood (not recorded which). V is TRBV7-3 and J is TRBJ1-1; D is unclear. CDR3 DNA: TGTGCCAGCAGCTCCTTGCGGAACACTGAAGCTTTCTTT. It is translated as CASSSLRNTEAFF.